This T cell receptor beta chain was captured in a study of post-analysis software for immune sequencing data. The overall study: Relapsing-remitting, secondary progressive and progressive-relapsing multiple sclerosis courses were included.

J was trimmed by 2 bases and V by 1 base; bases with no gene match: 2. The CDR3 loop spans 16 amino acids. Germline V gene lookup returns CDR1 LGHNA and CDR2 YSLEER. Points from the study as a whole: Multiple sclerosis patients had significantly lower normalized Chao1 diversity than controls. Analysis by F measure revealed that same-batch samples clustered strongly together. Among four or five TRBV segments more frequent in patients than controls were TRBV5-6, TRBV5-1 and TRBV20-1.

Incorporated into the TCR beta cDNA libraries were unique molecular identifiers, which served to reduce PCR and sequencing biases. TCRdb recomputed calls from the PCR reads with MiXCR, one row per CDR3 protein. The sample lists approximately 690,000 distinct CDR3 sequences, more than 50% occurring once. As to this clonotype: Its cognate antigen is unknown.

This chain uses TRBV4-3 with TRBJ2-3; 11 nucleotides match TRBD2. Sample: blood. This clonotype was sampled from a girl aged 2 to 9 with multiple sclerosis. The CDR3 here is CASSQGSGGATDTQYF. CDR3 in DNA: TGCGCCAGCAGCCAAGGTAGCGGGGGGGCCACAGATACGCAGTATTTT.